Described below is a single T cell receptor (beta chain) sequence and its context. Sample-barcoded 5' priming and a J-beta primer mix drove a second PCR of roughly 7 to 11 cycles. Every cDNA molecule bore a tag from a template-switch adaptor containing 12 random nucleotides. TCRdb passed the 5' RACE reads through MiXCR, listing each CDR3 protein once. Among some 750,000 distinct CDR3 sequences listed, 20% to 25% were seen once. Healthy Russian Caucasian donors spanned ages roughly 6 to 100 years. These data come from a study of blood T cells in healthy people across ages. At the level of the study: About one barcoded beta molecule per two T cells came from capture by template switching.

CDR3 length equals 18 residues. The germline CDR1 and CDR2 sequences are LGHDT and YNNKEL (reference sequence). The ends were cut back, 0 bases at V and 3 bases at J, with 19 bases in the middle. The specimen sequenced was blood. The source is an older man in good health. The genes are TRBV3-1 and TRBJ2-3, with D unresolved. The CDR3 bases are TGTGCCAGCAGCCAAGATCTTCCGGGCACCCTCCGTACAGATACGCAGTATTTT. It codes for CASSQDLPGTLRTDTQYF.